One and the same sample provided the 15 T cell receptor beta chains below, sequenced in a study of OX40 agonist ivuxolimab in advanced cancers. Assay: immunoSEQ multiplex PCR; the TCRdb copy retains only in-frame clones and omits some. Of 100,000 or so clones listed, approximately 95% are singletons. The starting material was CD4+ or CD8+ T cells sorted from blood, obtained in a trial of the OX40 agonist ivuxolimab. The source of these receptors is an adult with an advanced solid tumor such as melanoma, head and neck, liver or kidney cancer.

The V call is TRBV5-1, the J call TRBJ2-7; possibly TRBD1 for D (5 bases). Deletions cut 3 bases from V and 2 bases from J, with 12 bases between. This CDR3 spans 14 amino acids. Germline CDR1 and CDR2: SGHRS and YFSETQ. DNA for the CDR3: TGCGCCAGCAGCTCGACAGTAAATACCTACGAGCAGTACTTC. The encoded protein is CASSSTVNTYEQYF.

The rearrangement uses TRBV7-3 and TRBJ2-2; no firm D call. CDR1 is SGHTA and CDR2 is FQGTGA in the germline V gene. The CDR3 consists of 11 residues. V was shortened by 0 bases and J by 7 bases, with 0 bases between the two germline ends. The CDR3 loop reads CASSLTGELFF. The CDR3 DNA reads as TGTGCCAGCAGCTTAACCGGGGAGCTGTTTTTT.

The chain uses TRBV27 and TRBJ1-2, with D unresolved. The CDR3 extends over 14 amino acids. From germline, CDR1 is MNHEY and CDR2 SMNVEV (reference sequence). V was trimmed by 4 bases and J by 0 bases, leaving 9 bases between them. The CDR3 reads CASSWGGPNYGYTF. The CDR3 DNA reads TGTGCCAGCAGTTGGGGTGGCCCTAACTATGGCTACACCTTC.

This sequence joins TRBV27 and TRBJ2-5; 13 bases line up with TRBD2. J lost 3 bases, V lost 6 bases, and 4 bases had no gene match. The length of the CDR3 is 15 residues. The germline CDR1 and CDR2 sequences are MNHEY and SMNVEV (reference sequence). The CDR3 nucleotides are TGTGCCAGCAGCCCAGGGACTAGCGGGAAAGAGACCCAGTACTTC. Translation: CASSPGTSGKETQYF.

The chain employs TRBV27 and TRBJ2-1, with a weak D call TRBD2 (6 bases). CDR1 is MNHEY, CDR2 SMNVEV, per germline (reference sequence). The CDR3 extends over 15 amino acids. The V and J ends lost 4 bases and 0 bases respectively, with 10 bases between them. The CDR3 reads CASSWASDSYNEQFF. The CDR3 coding sequence is TGTGCCAGCAGTTGGGCTAGCGACTCCTACAATGAGCAGTTCTTC.

This rearrangement joins TRBV9 to TRBJ2-2; TRBD2 aligns across 10 bases. Germline trimming cut 1 base from V and 4 bases from J; bases unmatched to any gene: 4. The germline gives CDR1 SGDLS, CDR2 YYNGEE. The CDR3 is 16 residues long. The CDR3 region is CASSVSGGVGTGELFF. Written as DNA, the CDR3 is TGTGCCAGCAGCGTAAGCGGGGGGGTAGGCACCGGGGAGCTGTTTTTT.

The J gene is TRBJ2-2, the V gene TRBV30; TRBD1 matches 8 bases. The CDR3 length is 13 residues. The V gene's germline CDR1 is GTSNPN and CDR2 SVGIG (reference sequence). V dropped 5 bases and J dropped 7; count of bases not matched to a gene: 6. CDR3 amino acids: CAWGTGWNGELFF. The CDR3 DNA follows: TGTGCCTGGGGGACAGGCTGGAACGGGGAGCTGTTTTTT. Full variable domain (outside the CDR3, taken from reference TRBV30 and TRBJ2-2): SQTIHQWPATLVQPVGSPLSLECTVEGTSNPNLYWYRQAAGRGLQLLFYSVGIGQISSEVPQNLSASRPQDRQFILSSKKLLLSDSGFYLCAWGTGWNGELFFGEGSRLTVL.

V usage is TRBV18 and J usage is TRBJ2-5, with D perhaps TRBD1 or TRBD2 (5 bases each). CDR1 is KGHSH, CDR2 LQKENI, per germline. This CDR3 is 13 amino acids long. The V end lost 11 bases, the J end lost 1 base, and 14 bases lay between the germline ends. The CDR3 loop is CAAGGEGQETQYF. DNA of the CDR3: TGTGCCGCTGGGGGAGAGGGCCAAGAGACCCAGTACTTC.

This clone has a single count. The chain combines TRBV29-1 with TRBJ2-7; D may be TRBD2 (6 bases). In germline, CDR1 is SQVTM, CDR2 ANQGSEA. The CDR3 covers 14 residues. The V gene lost 6 bases and the J gene lost 2 bases, with 17 bases spanning the gap. CDR3 loop: CSVLGGWNPYEQYF. In DNA form, the CDR3 reads TGCAGCGTCCTCGGGGGTTGGAACCCCTACGAGCAGTACTTC.

The chain links TRBV6-6 to TRBJ1-2, with 7 bases matching TRBD1. This CDR3 has 13 amino acids. The J segment lost 4 bases and the V segment lost 11 bases, leaving 10 bases of the junction unmatched. Germline CDR1 MNHNY, CDR2 SVGAGI (reference sequence). CDR3 protein: CAAGSGQVYGYTF. CDR3 DNA sequence: TGTGCCGCGGGTAGTGGACAGGTCTATGGCTACACCTTC.

DNA of the CDR3: TGTGCCAGCAGTTCGAGGGGTCCCAGCCCCTACAATGAGCAGTTCTTC. Its translation: CASSSRGPSPYNEQFF. V usage is TRBV27 and J usage is TRBJ2-1, with D perhaps assigned TRBD1 or TRBD2 (5 bases each). The CDR3 spans 16 residues. Trimming stripped 4 bases from V and 2 bases from J, with 15 bases between. Germline V gives CDR1 MNHEY, CDR2 SMNVEV (reference sequence).

The rearrangement uses TRBV7-1 and TRBJ1-2; TRBD1 is a possible D gene (5 bases). TRBV7-1 is identified as an open reading frame with a role that is uncertain. The CDR3 runs 14 residues. V gave up 4 bases and J gave up 4 bases, with 13 bases separating them. The CDR3 reads CASSLPGSGYGYTF. DNA of the CDR3: TGTGCCAGCAGCTTACCAGGGTCTGGCTATGGCTACACCTTC.

The chain uses TRBV11-2 and TRBJ2-1, with a weak D call TRBD1 (5 bases). The CDR3 spans 14 residues. Looked up from germline, CDR1 is SGHAT and CDR2 is FQNNGV. Deletions cut 8 bases from V and 8 bases from J, with 19 bases between. CDR3 sequence: CASRDSLGAHEQFF. The CDR3 nucleotides read TGTGCCAGCCGCGACAGCCTTGGGGCCCATGAGCAGTTCTTC.

The chain couples TRBV19 to TRBJ2-3, with 10 positions matching TRBD1. J was trimmed by 3 bases and V by 5 bases; bases with no gene match: 8. Per the germline V gene, CDR1 is LNHDA and CDR2 is SQIVND (reference sequence). This CDR3 spans 16 amino acids. CDR3 coding DNA: TGTGCCAGTAGTCCCTGGGACAGGGGAGCGACAGATACGCAGTATTTT. Its translation is CASSPWDRGATDTQYF. Variable domain in full (rest from reference TRBV19 and TRBJ2-3): DGGITQSPKYLFRKEGQNVTLSCEQNLNHDAMYWYRQDPGQGLRLIYYSQIVNDFQKGDIAEGYSVSREKKESFPLTVTSAQKNPTAFYLCASSPWDRGATDTQYFGPGTRLTVL.

The V gene is TRBV27, the J gene TRBJ1-1, with 11 nucleotides matching TRBD1. The length of the CDR3 is 15 residues. J lost 5 bases, V lost 3 bases, and 5 bases had no gene match. Germline V gives CDR1 MNHEY, CDR2 SMNVEV (reference sequence). The CDR3 bases are TGTGCCAGCAGTTTCACCGGGACAGGGGGGACTGAAGCTTTCTTT. As protein: CASSFTGTGGTEAFF.